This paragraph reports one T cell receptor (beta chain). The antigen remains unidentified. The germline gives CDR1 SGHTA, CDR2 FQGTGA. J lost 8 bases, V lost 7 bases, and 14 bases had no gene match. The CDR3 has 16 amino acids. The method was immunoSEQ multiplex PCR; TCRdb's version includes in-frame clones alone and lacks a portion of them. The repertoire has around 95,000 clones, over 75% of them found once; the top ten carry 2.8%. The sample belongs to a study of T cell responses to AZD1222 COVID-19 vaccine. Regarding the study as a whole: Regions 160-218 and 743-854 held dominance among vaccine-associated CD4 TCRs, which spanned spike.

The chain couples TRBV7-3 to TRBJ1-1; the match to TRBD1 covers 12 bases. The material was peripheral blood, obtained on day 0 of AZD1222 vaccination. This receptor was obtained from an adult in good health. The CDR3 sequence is CASTLIPGQGAKEAFF. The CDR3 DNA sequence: TGTGCCAGCACCCTCATCCCGGGACAGGGGGCCAAAGAAGCTTTCTTT.